Listed below are T cell receptor beta chains from one sample, sequenced in a study of T cell responses to AZD1222 COVID-19 vaccine. Here immunoSEQ multiplex PCR was the method, and the copy in TCRdb shows in-frame clones only, minus some. This table holds approximately 43,000 clones, around 88% found once. The sequences come from peripheral blood, collected 28 days after the second AZD1222 dose. Every receptor here comes from an adult who received the AZD1222 COVID-19 vaccine. CDR3s leave out the opening cysteine and the closing phenylalanine or tryptophan. The order of the fields is clone size, J gene, V gene, CDR3 protein. A clone size is listed for some rows: how often the clone was seen (once, few, many), or a class if it is expanded.

size: NA
J: TRBJ1-1
V: TRBV5-1
CDR3: ASTFSGGGAEAF

size: NA
J: TRBJ2-5
V: TRBV9
CDR3: ASSVSGKVETQY

size: NA
J: TRBJ1-5
V: TRBV18
CDR3: ASSPGPNQPQH

size: NA
J: TRBJ2-2
V: TRBV5-4
CDR3: ASSPGGSGNTGELF

size: NA
J: TRBJ1-1
V: TRBV11-3
CDR3: ASSLEGNTEAF

size: NA
J: TRBJ2-3
V: TRBV9
CDR3: ASSVNQGATDTQY

size: once
J: TRBJ1-2
V: TRBV6-5
CDR3: ASTAGGNGYT

size: once
J: TRBJ2-7
V: TRBV24-1
CDR3: ATRVGSEQY

size: few
J: TRBJ2-1
V: TRBV27
CDR3: ASSLVRQGEQF

size: NA
J: TRBJ2-2
V: TRBV7-3
CDR3: ASSSPQTGELF

size: NA
J: TRBJ2-1
V: TRBV24-1
CDR3: ATSDPRTGSYNEQF

size: NA
J: TRBJ2-1
V: TRBV2
CDR3: ASMRERRSEQF

size: NA
J: TRBJ1-1
V: TRBV6-5
CDR3: ASRSPGGAF

size: NA
J: TRBJ2-2
V: TRBV14
CDR3: ASSQDRTAGYTGELF

size: NA
J: TRBJ2-7
V: TRBV7-9
CDR3: ASSFGRNKDEQY

size: NA
J: TRBJ1-4
V: TRBV7-9
CDR3: ASSLVSPVGEKLF